The 4 T cell receptor beta chains in this list originate from one sample, sequenced in a study of identical twins. In TCRdb, the 5' RACE reads were re-called with MiXCR into one record per CDR3 protein. This repertoire shows 400,000 to 500,000 distinct CDR3 sequences, 13% to 15% found once; its top ten account for about 1%. This sample also appeared in a second study, on yellow fever vaccine responses in identical twins.

The sequenced material came from CD4+ T cells sorted from blood. The source of these receptors is a woman younger than 30 in good health.

This clonotype was counted between two and nine times. This chain connects TRBV10-3 to TRBJ2-7; D assignment may be TRBD1 or TRBD2 (5 bases each). The CDR3 extends over 12 amino acids. Germline V lookup: CDR1 ENHRY, CDR2 SYGVKD. The germline V and J ends were trimmed by 6 bases and 2 bases, with 8 bases remaining between them. CDR3 bases: TGTGCCATCAGCCAGGGAGCCTACGAGCAGTACTTC. Amino acids: CAISQGAYEQYF.

In its sample, this clonotype was seen a few times. The chain carries TRBV29-1 and TRBJ2-4; 7 nucleotides agree with TRBD1. The J segment lost 6 bases and the V segment lost 6 bases, leaving 8 bases of the junction unmatched. The CDR3 spans 13 residues. Germline loops: CDR1 SQVTM, CDR2 ANQGSEA. The CDR3: CSVRTGVGNIQYF. Written as DNA, the CDR3 is TGCAGCGTGCGTACAGGGGTGGGAAACATTCAGTACTTC.

The chain couples TRBV12-2 to TRBJ2-3; the table's D call of TRBD2 was not tested on the DNA. TRBV12-2 is reported as a pseudogene. This CDR3 comprises 18 residues. The CDR3 DNA reads TGTGCAAGTCGCCTAAGAGGAGAGCGGGGGGCGAGGCCAGATACGCAGTATTTT. Translated: CASRLRGERGARPDTQYF.

This clonotype showed up just a few times. The J gene is TRBJ2-7, the V gene TRBV7-2; a possible D gene is TRBD1 (5 bases). The CDR3 loop spans 14 amino acids. Trimming removed 3 bases from V and 0 bases from J, with 9 bases in between. The germline V gene encodes CDR1 SGHTA and CDR2 FQGNSA. The DNA of the CDR3 is TGTGCCAGCAGCTTTTCACAGGTCTCCTACGAGCAGTACTTC. Amino acid sequence: CASSFSQVSYEQYF.